The rows below give T cell receptor beta chains drawn from one sample of a study of T cell changes during pregnancy in multiple sclerosis. Produced via immunoSEQ multiplex PCR; TCRdb's table is partial and in-frame only. Of approximately 90,000 clones in the sample, 91% were seen once. Sequenced material: peripheral blood, taken before pregnancy. Source of these receptors: a female donor with multiple sclerosis, enrolled in a pregnancy study. Both conserved end residues are part of each CDR3. Fields, in order: D gene, V gene, J gene, clone size, CDR3 protein, CDR3 DNA. D genes are given only for firm matches. Not every row has a clone size; where given, it reads once, few, many or a size class.

D gene: TRBD1; V gene: TRBV4-1; J gene: TRBJ1-2; clone size: few; CDR3 protein: CASSQVGTDFLTF; CDR3 DNA: TGCGCCAGCAGCCAAGTTGGGACAGACTTTTTGACCTTC
D gene: TRBD2; V gene: TRBV4-3; J gene: TRBJ2-1; clone size: .; CDR3 protein: CASSQATSGGANNEQFF; CDR3 DNA: TGCGCCAGCAGCCAAGCGACTAGCGGGGGAGCTAACAATGAGCAGTTCTTC
D gene: .; V gene: TRBV7-9; J gene: TRBJ2-2; clone size: .; CDR3 protein: CASSRGGNTGELFF; CDR3 DNA: TGTGCCAGCAGCCGGGGTGGGAACACCGGGGAGCTGTTTTTT
D gene: .; V gene: TRBV2; J gene: TRBJ1-2; clone size: .; CDR3 protein: CASSESGIGYTF; CDR3 DNA: TGTGCCAGCAGTGAATCGGGGATCGGCTACACCTTC
D gene: .; V gene: TRBV5-5; J gene: TRBJ2-7; clone size: .; CDR3 protein: CASTGRYSYEQYF; CDR3 DNA: TGTGCCAGCACAGGCAGGTACTCCTACGAGCAGTACTTC
D gene: TRBD1; V gene: TRBV7-9; J gene: TRBJ2-7; clone size: once; CDR3 protein: CASSHPSRQGGNYEQYF; CDR3 DNA: TGTGCCAGCAGCCACCCCTCCCGACAGGGGGGAAACTACGAGCAGTACTTC
D gene: .; V gene: TRBV5-1; J gene: TRBJ1-5; clone size: .; CDR3 protein: CASSQTPTAGNQPQHF; CDR3 DNA: TGCGCCAGCAGCCAAACCCCGACTGCGGGCAATCAGCCCCAGCATTTT
D gene: .; V gene: TRBV6-6; J gene: TRBJ2-1; clone size: .; CDR3 protein: CASGPYNEQFF; CDR3 DNA: TGTGCCAGCGGCCCGTACAATGAGCAGTTCTTC
D gene: TRBD1; V gene: TRBV27; J gene: TRBJ2-7; clone size: .; CDR3 protein: CASSAGTGGLYIYEQYF; CDR3 DNA: TGTGCCAGCAGTGCCGGGACAGGGGGCCTATACATCTACGAGCAGTACTTC
D gene: TRBD2; V gene: TRBV6-4; J gene: TRBJ2-1; clone size: .; CDR3 protein: CASSPLFAGGDEQFF; CDR3 DNA: TGTGCCAGCAGCCCTTTATTCGCGGGAGGGGATGAGCAGTTCTTC
D gene: .; V gene: TRBV7-9; J gene: TRBJ1-6; clone size: .; CDR3 protein: CASSPTSITDNSPLHF; CDR3 DNA: TGTGCCAGCAGCCCAACTTCAATCACGGATAATTCACCCCTCCACTTT
D gene: .; V gene: TRBV11-1; J gene: TRBJ2-3; clone size: .; CDR3 protein: CASSSTDTQYF; CDR3 DNA: TGTGCCAGCAGCTCGACAGATACGCAGTATTTT
D gene: TRBD2; V gene: TRBV2; J gene: TRBJ2-5; clone size: .; CDR3 protein: CASSRGRLAGGETQYF; CDR3 DNA: TGTGCCAGCAGCCGAGGAAGACTAGCGGGGGGAGAGACCCAGTACTTC
D gene: .; V gene: TRBV6-4; J gene: TRBJ1-2; clone size: .; CDR3 protein: CASSDSHSGSGYTF; CDR3 DNA: TGTGCCAGCAGTGACTCCCATTCGGGAAGTGGCTACACCTTC
D gene: .; V gene: TRBV4-1; J gene: TRBJ1-2; clone size: .; CDR3 protein: CASSGGSLYYGYTF; CDR3 DNA: TGCGCCAGCAGCGGGGGCAGCCTTTACTATGGCTACACCTTC
D gene: TRBD2; V gene: TRBV9; J gene: TRBJ2-7; clone size: once; CDR3 protein: CASSAREGGILRYEQYF; CDR3 DNA: TGTGCCAGCAGCGCCCGGGAGGGCGGAATTCTGAGGTACGAGCAGTACTTC
D gene: .; V gene: TRBV21-1; J gene: TRBJ2-3; clone size: .; CDR3 protein: CASSNGSLAGGPGCPDTQYF; CDR3 DNA: TGTGCCAGCAGCAATGGTTCGCTAGCGGGAGGGCCAGGGTGCCCAGATACGCAGTATTTT
D gene: .; V gene: TRBV18; J gene: TRBJ1-1; clone size: once; CDR3 protein: CASSPGAGTEAFF; CDR3 DNA: TGTGCCAGCTCACCAGGCGCGGGCACTGAAGCTTTCTTT
D gene: TRBD2; V gene: TRBV13; J gene: TRBJ2-7; clone size: .; CDR3 protein: CASSRSGGINEQYF; CDR3 DNA: TGTGCCAGCAGCCGCAGCGGGGGGATCAACGAGCAGTACTTC